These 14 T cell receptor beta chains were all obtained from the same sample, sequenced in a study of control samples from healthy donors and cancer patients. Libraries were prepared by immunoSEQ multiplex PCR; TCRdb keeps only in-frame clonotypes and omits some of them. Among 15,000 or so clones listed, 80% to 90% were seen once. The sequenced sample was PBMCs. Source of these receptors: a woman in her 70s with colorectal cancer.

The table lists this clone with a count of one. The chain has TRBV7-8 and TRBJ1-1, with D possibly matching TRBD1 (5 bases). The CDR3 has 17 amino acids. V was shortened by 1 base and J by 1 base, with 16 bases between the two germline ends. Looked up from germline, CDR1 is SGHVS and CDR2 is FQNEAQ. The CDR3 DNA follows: TGTGCCAGCAGCTTAGGACCTGGGACTGCACGGAACACTGAAGCTTTCTTT. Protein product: CASSLGPGTARNTEAFF.

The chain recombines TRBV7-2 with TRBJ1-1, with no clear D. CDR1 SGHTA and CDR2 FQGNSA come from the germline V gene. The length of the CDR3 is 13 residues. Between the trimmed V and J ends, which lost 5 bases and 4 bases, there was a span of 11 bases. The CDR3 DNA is TGTGCCAGCAGCCCGTCGGCATTCACTGAAGCTTTCTTT. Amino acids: CASSPSAFTEAFF.

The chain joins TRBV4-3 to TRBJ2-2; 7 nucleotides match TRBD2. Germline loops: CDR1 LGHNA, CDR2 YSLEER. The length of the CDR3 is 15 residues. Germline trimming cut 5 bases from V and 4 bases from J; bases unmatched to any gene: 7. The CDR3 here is CASSSYQRGTGELFF. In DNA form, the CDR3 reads TGCGCCAGCAGCTCCTACCAGCGGGGCACCGGGGAGCTGTTTTTT.

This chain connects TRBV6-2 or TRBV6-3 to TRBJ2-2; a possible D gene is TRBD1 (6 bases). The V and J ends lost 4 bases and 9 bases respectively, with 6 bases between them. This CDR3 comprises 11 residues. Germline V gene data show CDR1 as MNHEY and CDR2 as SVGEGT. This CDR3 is CASSWGRELFF. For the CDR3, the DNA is TGTGCCAGCAGTTGGGGGCGGGAGCTGTTTTTT.

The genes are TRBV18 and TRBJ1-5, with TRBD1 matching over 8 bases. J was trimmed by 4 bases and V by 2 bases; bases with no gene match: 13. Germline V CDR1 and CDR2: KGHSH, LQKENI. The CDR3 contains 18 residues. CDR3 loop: CASSPENGRGLSNQPQHF. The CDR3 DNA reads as TGTGCCAGCTCACCAGAAAATGGCAGGGGGCTAAGTAATCAGCCCCAGCATTTT.

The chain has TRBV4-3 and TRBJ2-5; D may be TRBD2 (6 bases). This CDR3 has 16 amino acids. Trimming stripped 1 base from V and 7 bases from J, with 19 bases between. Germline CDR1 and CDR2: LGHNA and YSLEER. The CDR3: CASSQATPPQEGTQYF. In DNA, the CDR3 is TGCGCCAGCAGCCAAGCAACGCCTCCCCAGGAGGGGACCCAGTACTTC.

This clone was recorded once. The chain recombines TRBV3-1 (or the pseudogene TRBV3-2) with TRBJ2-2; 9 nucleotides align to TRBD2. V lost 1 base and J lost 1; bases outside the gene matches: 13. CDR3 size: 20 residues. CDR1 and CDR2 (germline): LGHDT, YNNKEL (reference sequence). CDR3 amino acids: CASSQGGSGGPFLNTGELFF. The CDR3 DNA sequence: TGTGCCAGCAGCCAAGGGGGTAGCGGGGGACCCTTTTTGAACACCGGGGAGCTGTTTTTT.

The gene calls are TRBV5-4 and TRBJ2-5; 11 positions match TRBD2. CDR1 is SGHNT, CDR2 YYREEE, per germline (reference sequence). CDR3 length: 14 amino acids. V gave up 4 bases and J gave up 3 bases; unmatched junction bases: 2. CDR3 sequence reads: CASSEGLAEETQYF. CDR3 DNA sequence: TGTGCCAGCAGCGAGGGACTAGCGGAAGAGACCCAGTACTTC.

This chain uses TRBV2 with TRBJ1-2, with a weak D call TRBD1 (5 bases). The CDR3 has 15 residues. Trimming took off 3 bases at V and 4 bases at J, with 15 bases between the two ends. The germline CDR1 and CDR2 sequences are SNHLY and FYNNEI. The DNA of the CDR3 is TGTGCCAGCAGTGACAACTCGGGGGGTAGCTATGGCTACACCTTC. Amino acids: CASSDNSGGSYGYTF.

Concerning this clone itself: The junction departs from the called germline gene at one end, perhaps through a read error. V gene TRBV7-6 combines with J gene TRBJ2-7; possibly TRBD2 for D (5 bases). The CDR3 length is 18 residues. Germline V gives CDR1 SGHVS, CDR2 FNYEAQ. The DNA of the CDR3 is TGTGCCAGCAGCTTAGGGGCGGACTCCAGCGAAGGAACCCACGAGCAGTGCTTC. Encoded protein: CASSLGADSSEGTHEQCF.

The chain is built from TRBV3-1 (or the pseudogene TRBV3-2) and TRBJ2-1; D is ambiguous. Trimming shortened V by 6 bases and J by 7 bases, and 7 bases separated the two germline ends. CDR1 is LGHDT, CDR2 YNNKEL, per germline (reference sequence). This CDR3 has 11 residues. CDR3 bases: TGTGCCAGCAGACTTATGAATGAGCAGTTCTTC. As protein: CASRLMNEQFF.

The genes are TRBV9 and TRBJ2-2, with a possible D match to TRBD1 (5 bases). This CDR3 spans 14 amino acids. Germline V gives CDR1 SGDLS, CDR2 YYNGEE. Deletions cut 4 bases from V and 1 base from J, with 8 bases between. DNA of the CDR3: TGTGCCAGCAGCCCCGACAGGAACACCGGGGAGCTGTTTTTT. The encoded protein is CASSPDRNTGELFF. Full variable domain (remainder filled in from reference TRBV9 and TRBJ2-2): DSGVTQTPKHLITATGQRVTLRCSPRSGDLSVYWYQQSLDQGLQFLIQYYNGEERAKGNILERFSAQQFPDLHSELNLSSLELGDSALYFCASSPDRNTGELFFGEGSRLTVL.

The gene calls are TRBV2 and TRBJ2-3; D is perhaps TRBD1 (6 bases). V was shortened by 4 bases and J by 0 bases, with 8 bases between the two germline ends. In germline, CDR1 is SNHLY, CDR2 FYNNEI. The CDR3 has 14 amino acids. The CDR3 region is CASSGTASTDTQYF. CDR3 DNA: TGTGCCAGCAGTGGGACAGCTAGCACAGATACGCAGTATTTT.

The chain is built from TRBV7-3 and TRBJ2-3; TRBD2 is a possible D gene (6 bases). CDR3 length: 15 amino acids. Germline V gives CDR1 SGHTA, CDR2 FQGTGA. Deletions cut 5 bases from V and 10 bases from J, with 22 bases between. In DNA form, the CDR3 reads TGTGCCAGCAGCCTCGCCCTTGGAGGGGTTCAGGCGCAGTATTTT. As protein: CASSLALGGVQAQYF.